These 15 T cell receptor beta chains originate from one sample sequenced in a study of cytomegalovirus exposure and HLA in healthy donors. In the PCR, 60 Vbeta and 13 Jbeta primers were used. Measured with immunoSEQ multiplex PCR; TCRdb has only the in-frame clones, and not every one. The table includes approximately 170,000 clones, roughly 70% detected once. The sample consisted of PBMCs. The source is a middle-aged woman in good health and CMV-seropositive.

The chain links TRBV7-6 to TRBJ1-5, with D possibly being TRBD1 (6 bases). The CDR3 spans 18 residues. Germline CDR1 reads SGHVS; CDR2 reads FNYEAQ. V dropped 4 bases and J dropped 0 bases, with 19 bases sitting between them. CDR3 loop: CASSSAAGGLYSNQPQHF. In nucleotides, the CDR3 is TGTGCCAGCAGCTCCGCGGCGGGGGGCCTTTATAGCAATCAGCCCCAGCATTTT. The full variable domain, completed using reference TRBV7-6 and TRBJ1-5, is GAGVSQSPRYKVTKRGQDVALRCDPISGHVSLYWYRQALGQGPEFLTYFNYEAQQDKSGLPNDRFSAERPEGSISTLTIQRTEQRDSAMYRCASSSAAGGLYSNQPQHFGDGTRLSIL.

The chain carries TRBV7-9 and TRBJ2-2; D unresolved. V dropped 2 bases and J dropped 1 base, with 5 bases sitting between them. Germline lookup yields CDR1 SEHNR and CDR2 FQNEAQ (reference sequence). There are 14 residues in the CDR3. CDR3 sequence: CASSLRGNTGELFF. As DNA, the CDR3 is TGTGCCAGCAGCTTAAGAGGGAACACCGGGGAGCTGTTTTTT.

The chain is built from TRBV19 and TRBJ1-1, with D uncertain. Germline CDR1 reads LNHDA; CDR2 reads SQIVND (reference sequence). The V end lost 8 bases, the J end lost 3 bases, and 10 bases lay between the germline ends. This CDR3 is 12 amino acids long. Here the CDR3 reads CASSLRDTEAFF. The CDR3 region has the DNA TGTGCCAGTTCTCTCCGGGACACTGAAGCTTTCTTT.

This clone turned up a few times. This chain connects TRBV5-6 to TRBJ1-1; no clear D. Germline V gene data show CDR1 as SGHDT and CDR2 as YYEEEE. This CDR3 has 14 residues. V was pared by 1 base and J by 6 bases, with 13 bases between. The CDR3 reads CASSLRERTAEAFF. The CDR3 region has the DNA TGTGCCAGCAGCTTGAGGGAGCGGACCGCTGAAGCTTTCTTT. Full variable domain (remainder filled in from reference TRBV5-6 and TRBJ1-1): DAGVTQSPTHLIKTRGQQVTLRCSPKSGHDTVSWYQQALGQGPQFIFQYYEEEERQRGNFPDRFSGHQFPNYSSELNVNALLLGDSALYLCASSLRERTAEAFFGQGTRLTVV.

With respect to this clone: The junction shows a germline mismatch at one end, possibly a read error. The CDR3 DNA is TGTGCCAGCAGCTTACAACGGACAGGATCAGTAGGCTACCCCTTC. Its protein product is CASSLQRTGSVGYPF. This chain links TRBV7-2 with TRBJ1-2; 7 bases fit TRBD1. Germline-derived CDR1 and CDR2 are SGHTA and FQGNSA. The CDR3 is 15 amino acids. The entire variable domain, with the rest obtained from reference TRBV7-2 and TRBJ1-2, is as follows: GAGVSQSPSNKVTEKGKDVELRCDPISGHTALYWYRQSLGQGLEFLIYFQGNSAPDKSGLPSDRFSAERTGGSVSTLTIQRTQQEDSAVYLCASSLQRTGSVGYPFGSGTRLTVV.

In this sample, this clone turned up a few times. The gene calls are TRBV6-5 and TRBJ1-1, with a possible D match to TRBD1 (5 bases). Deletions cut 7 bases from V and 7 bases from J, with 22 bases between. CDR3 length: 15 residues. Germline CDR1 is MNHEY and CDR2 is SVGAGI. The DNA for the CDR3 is TGTGCCAGCACCCCCCTCTTTGGGGCTCAAAGTGAAGCTTTCTTT. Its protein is CASTPLFGAQSEAFF.

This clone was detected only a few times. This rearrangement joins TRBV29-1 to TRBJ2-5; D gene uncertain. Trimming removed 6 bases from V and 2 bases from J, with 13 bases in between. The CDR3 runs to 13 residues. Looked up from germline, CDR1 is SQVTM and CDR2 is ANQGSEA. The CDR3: CSVLRSIQETQYF. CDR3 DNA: TGCAGCGTGTTGAGATCGATTCAAGAGACCCAGTACTTC.

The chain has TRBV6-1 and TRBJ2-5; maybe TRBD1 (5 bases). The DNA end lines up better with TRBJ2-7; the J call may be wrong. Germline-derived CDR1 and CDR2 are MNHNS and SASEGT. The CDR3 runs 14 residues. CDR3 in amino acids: CASSGRGLAYEQYF. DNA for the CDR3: TGTGCCAGCAGTGGAAGGGGTTTAGCCTACGAGCAGTACTTC.

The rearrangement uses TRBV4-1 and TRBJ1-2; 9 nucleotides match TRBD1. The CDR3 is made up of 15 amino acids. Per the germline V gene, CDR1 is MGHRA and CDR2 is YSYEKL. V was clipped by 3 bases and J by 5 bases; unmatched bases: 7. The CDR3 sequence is CASSQGGQGLYGYTF. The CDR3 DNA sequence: TGCGCCAGCAGCCAGGGGGGACAGGGACTTTATGGCTACACCTTC.

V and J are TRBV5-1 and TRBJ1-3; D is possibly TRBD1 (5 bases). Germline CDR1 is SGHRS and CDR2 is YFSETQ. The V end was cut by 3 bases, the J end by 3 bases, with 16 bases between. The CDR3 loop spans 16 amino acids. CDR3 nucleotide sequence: TGCGCCAGCAGCTATCAGGACACGGCTAGTGGAAACACCATATATTTT. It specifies CASSYQDTASGNTIYF.

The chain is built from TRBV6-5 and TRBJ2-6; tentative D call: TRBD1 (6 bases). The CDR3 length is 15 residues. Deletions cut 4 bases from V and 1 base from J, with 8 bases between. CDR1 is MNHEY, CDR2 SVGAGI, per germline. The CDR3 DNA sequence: TGTGCCAGCAGTTCCCAGGGGTCTGGGGCCAACGTCCTGACTTTC. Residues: CASSSQGSGANVLTF.

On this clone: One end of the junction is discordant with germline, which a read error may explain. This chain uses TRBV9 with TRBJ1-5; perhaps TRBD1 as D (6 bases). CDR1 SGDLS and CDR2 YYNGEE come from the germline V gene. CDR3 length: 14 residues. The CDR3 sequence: CASSVVRTERPQNF. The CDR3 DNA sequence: TGTGCCAGCAGCGTAGTTCGGACAGAGCGGCCCCAGAATTTT.

CDR3: CASSRQKTGTGGFGYTF. In DNA, the CDR3 is TGTGCCAGTAGTCGACAGAAGACCGGGACAGGGGGCTTTGGCTACACCTTC. The genes are TRBV19 and TRBJ1-2, with 12 bases that match TRBD1. The germline V gene encodes CDR1 LNHDA and CDR2 SQIVND (reference sequence). CDR3 length: 17 residues. The junction had 14 bases not matched to a gene; V was cut back by 5 bases and J by 7 bases.

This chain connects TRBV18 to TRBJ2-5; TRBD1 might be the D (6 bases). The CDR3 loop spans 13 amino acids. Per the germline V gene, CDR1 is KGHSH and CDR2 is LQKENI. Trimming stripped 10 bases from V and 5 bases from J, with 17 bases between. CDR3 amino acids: CATTSSGVETQYF. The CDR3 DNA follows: TGTGCCACTACTTCGTCAGGGGTGGAGACCCAGTACTTC.

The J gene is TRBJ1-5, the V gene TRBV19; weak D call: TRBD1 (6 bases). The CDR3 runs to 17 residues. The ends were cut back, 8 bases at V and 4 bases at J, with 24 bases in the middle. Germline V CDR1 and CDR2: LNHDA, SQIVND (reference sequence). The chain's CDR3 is CASSGTPSLAFNQPQHF. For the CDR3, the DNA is TGTGCCAGTTCCGGGACACCTTCTTTGGCGTTTAATCAGCCCCAGCATTTT.